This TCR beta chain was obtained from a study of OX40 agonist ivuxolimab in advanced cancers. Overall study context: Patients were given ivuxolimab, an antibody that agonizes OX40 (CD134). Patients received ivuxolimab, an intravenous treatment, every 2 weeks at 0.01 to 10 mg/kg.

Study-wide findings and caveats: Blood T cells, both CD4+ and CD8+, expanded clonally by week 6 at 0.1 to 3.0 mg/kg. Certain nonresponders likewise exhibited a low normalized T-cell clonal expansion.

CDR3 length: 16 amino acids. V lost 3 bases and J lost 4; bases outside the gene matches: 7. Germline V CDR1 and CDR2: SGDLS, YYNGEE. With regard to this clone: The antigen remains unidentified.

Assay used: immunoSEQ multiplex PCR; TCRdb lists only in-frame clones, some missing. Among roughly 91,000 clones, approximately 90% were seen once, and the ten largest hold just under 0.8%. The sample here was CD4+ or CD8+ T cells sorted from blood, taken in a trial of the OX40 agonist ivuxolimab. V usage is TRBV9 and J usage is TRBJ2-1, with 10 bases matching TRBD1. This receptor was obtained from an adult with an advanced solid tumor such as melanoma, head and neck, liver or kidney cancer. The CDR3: CASSALRDRGYNEQFF. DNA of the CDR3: TGTGCCAGCAGCGCTCTCCGGGACAGGGGTTACAATGAGCAGTTCTTC.